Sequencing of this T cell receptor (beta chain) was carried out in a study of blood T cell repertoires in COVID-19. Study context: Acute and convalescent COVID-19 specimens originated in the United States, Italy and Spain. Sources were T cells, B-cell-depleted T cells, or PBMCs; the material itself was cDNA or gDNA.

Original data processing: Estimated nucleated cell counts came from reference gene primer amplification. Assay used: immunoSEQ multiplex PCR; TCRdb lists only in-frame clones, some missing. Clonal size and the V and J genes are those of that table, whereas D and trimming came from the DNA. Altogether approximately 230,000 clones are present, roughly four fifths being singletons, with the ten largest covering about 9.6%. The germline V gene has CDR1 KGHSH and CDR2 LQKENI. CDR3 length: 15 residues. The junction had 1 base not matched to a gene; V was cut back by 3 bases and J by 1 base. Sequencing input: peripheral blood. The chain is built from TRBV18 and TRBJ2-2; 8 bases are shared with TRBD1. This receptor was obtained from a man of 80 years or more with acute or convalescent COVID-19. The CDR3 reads CASSPTGGNTGELFF. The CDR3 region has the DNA TGTGCCAGCTCACCTACAGGGGGGAACACCGGGGAGCTGTTTTTT.